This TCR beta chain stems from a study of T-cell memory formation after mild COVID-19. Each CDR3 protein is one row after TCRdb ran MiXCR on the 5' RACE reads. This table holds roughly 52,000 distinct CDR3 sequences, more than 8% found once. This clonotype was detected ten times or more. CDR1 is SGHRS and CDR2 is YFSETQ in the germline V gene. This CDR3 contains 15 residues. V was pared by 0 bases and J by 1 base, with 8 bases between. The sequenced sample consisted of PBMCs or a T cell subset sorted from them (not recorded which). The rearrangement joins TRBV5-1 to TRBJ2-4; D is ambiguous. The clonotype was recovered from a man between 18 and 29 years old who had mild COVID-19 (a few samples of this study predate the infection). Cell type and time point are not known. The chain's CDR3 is CASSLGFAAKNIQYF. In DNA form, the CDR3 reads TGCGCCAGCAGCTTGGGATTTGCGGCCAAAAACATTCAGTACTTC.